A single sample gave rise to the 11 T cell receptor beta chains below, sequenced in a study of regulatory T cells in long-lasting Graves disease. TCR beta libraries were built with iRepertoire HTBI primers and Arm-PCR of CDR3 regions. TCRdb called the multiplex PCR reads again in MiXCR, with one record for every CDR3 protein. The sample lists roughly 450,000 distinct CDR3 sequences, around a fifth occurring once. Documented time point: persistent/refractory GD, antithyroid drugs over 5 years with positive TRAb. Following extraction of RNA from PBMCs, that RNA was used to make the TCR library. Sequenced here: peripheral blood mononuclear cells (PBMCs), sampled when the disease was refractory, from a patient treated with antithyroid drugs. The receptors here all came from a female donor with Graves disease.

This clonotype was seen ten or more times. This chain joins TRBV28 and TRBJ2-7, with D possibly TRBD1 on 6 matching bases. The CDR3 has 14 amino acids. V was pared by 7 bases and J by 2 bases, with 15 bases between. Germline lookup yields CDR1 MDHEN and CDR2 SYDVKM. For the CDR3, the DNA is TGTGCCAGCACCGCTGCTGGGGGCCCCTACGAGCAGTACTTC. Protein sequence: CASTAAGGPYEQYF.

In the case of this clonotype: A junction end diverges from the germline sequence, so it may reflect a read error. CDR3 nucleotides: TGTGCCAACAGCCAAGAGCGGGATTGGCAGCCCCAGCATTTT. It yields the protein CANSQERDWQPQHF. This chain links TRBV4-2 with TRBJ1-5; no clear D. The CDR3 consists of 14 residues. Germline CDR1 is LGHNA and CDR2 is YNFKEQ.

At least ten counts were recorded for this clonotype. The chain links TRBV28 to TRBJ1-4; D is unresolved. The ends were cut back, 6 bases at V and 8 bases at J, with 10 bases in the middle. This CDR3 has 12 residues. Germline loops: CDR1 MDHEN, CDR2 SYDVKM. CDR3 sequence (DNA): TGTGCCAGCAGCGGCTTCTCAGAAAAACTGTTTTTT. As protein: CASSGFSEKLFF.

This clonotype has only a few counts. CDR3 nucleotide sequence: TGTGCCAGCAGTGCCCAAACGGGCCGGTCTAGCGGGAAGTACGAGCAGTACTTC. Its protein product is CASSAQTGRSSGKYEQYF. This chain links TRBV6-1 with TRBJ2-7, with TRBD2 identical over 9 bases. CDR1 MNHNS and CDR2 SASEGT come from the germline V gene. The V segment lost 4 bases and the J segment 4 bases; nucleotides outside the gene matches: 17. The CDR3 spans 18 residues.

A note on this clonotype: The junction departs from the called germline gene at one end, perhaps through a read error. This chain connects TRBV7-9 to TRBJ2-7; D may be TRBD2 (5 bases). Germline V gives CDR1 SEHNR, CDR2 FQNEAQ (reference sequence). This CDR3 spans 16 amino acids. DNA for the CDR3: TGCGCCAGCAGTTCGGGGTCGGATAGTCGGGTCTACGAGCAGTACTTC. Its protein is CASSSGSDSRVYEQYF.

About this clonotype itself: This clone may be a read error of a much larger clone one base away. V gene TRBV9 combines with J gene TRBJ2-7, with 10 bases lining up with TRBD1. The germline CDR1 and CDR2 sequences are SGDLS and YYNGEE. CDR3 length equals 15 residues. Trimming took 3 bases from V and 7 from J; bases not matched to a gene: 10. The CDR3: CASSADGTGDREQYF. CDR3 bases: TGTGCCAGCAGCGCAGATGGGACAGGGGATCGAGAGCAGTACTTC. The complete variable domain, with remaining parts taken from reference TRBV9 and TRBJ2-7, reads DSGVTQTPKHLITATGQRVTLRCSPRSGDLSVYWYQQSLDQGLQFLIQYYNGEERAKGNILERFSAQQFPDLHSELNLSSLELGDSALYFCASSADGTGDREQYFGPGTRLTVT.

This clonotype was detected many times. This chain joins TRBV2 and TRBJ2-5; D uncertain. V lost 6 bases and J lost 4, with 0 bases in between. CDR1 is SNHLY, CDR2 FYNNEI, per germline. This CDR3 has 9 amino acids. CDR3 loop: CASRETQYF. In nucleotides, the CDR3 is TGTGCCAGCAGAGAGACCCAGTACTTC.

Many counts were recorded for this clonotype. The chain couples TRBV6-1 to TRBJ2-7; no clear D. The V and J ends lost 4 bases and 5 bases respectively, with 9 bases between them. The V gene's germline CDR1 is MNHNS and CDR2 SASEGT. CDR3 size: 12 residues. This CDR3 reads CASSGPFHEQYF. The DNA of the CDR3 is TGTGCCAGCAGTGGACCTTTCCACGAGCAGTACTTC.

This clonotype was observed a handful of times. This chain links TRBV20-1 with TRBJ1-1; D gene ambiguous. Germline CDR1 DFQATT, CDR2 SNEGSKA (reference sequence). The CDR3 has 15 residues. V was clipped by 5 bases and J by 0 bases, with 16 bases between them. The CDR3 DNA follows: TGCAGTGCTCCACTTTACAGCGAAATGAACACTGAAGCTTTCTTT. Its translation is CSAPLYSEMNTEAFF.

In its sample, this clonotype was seen many times. J is TRBJ1-2 and V is TRBV3-1; D possibly corresponds to TRBD1 (6 bases). Trimming shortened V by 5 bases and J by 8 bases, and 18 bases separated the two germline ends. This CDR3 comprises 14 residues. From germline, CDR1 is LGHDT and CDR2 YNNKEL (reference sequence). DNA of the CDR3: TGTGCCAGCAGCATCTACCCAGGGGATGAAGGCTACACCTTC. Its protein product is CASSIYPGDEGYTF.

J is TRBJ1-2 and V is TRBV7-9; D is unclear. Trimming removed 7 bases at V and 4 bases at J, with 13 bases between. The germline gives CDR1 SEHNR, CDR2 FQNEAQ (reference sequence). The CDR3 contains 13 residues. The DNA for the CDR3 is TGTGCCAGCACCCATGCAGGAGTCTATGGCTACACCTTC. Its translation is CASTHAGVYGYTF. Looking up the rest from reference TRBV7-9 and TRBJ1-2 gives the full variable domain: DTGVSQNPRHKITKRGQNVTFRCDPISEHNRLYWYRQTLGQGPEFLTYFQNEAQLEKSRLLSDRFSAERPKGSFSTLEIQRTEQGDSAMYLCASTHAGVYGYTFGSGTRLTVV.